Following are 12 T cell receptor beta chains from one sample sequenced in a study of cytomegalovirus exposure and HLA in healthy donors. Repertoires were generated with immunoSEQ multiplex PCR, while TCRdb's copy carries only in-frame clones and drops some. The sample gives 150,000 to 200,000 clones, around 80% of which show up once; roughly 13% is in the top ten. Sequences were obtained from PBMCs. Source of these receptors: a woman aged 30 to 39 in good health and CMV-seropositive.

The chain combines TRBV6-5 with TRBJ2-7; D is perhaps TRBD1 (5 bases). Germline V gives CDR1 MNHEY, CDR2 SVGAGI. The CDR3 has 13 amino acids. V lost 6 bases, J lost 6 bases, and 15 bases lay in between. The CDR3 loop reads CASSPLDRGEQYF. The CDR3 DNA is TGTGCCAGCAGCCCCCTTGACAGAGGCGAGCAGTACTTC.

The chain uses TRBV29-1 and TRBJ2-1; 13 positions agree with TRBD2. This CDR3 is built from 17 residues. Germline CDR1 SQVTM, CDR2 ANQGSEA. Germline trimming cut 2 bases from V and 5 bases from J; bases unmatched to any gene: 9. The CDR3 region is CSVEIPGTSGVHNEQFF. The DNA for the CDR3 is TGCAGCGTTGAAATACCCGGGACTAGCGGGGTTCACAATGAGCAGTTCTTC.

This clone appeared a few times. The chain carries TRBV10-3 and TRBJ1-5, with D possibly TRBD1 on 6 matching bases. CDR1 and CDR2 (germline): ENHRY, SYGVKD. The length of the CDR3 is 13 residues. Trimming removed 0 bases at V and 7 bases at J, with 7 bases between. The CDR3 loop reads CAISESGGQPQHF. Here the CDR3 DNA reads TGTGCCATCAGTGAGTCTGGGGGCCAGCCCCAGCATTTT.

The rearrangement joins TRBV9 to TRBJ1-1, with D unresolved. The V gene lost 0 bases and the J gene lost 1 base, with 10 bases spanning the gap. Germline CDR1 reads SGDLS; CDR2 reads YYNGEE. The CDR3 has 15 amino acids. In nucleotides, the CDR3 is TGTGCCAGCAGCGTAGGGGTGCGGGAGAACACTGAAGCTTTCTTT. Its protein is CASSVGVRENTEAFF.

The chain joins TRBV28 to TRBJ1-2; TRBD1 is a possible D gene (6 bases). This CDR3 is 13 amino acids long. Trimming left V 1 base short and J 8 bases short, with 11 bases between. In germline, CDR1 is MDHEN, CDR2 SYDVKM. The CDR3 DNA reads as TGTGCCAGCAGTTTATCACAGGGACGGGGCTACACCTTC. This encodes CASSLSQGRGYTF.

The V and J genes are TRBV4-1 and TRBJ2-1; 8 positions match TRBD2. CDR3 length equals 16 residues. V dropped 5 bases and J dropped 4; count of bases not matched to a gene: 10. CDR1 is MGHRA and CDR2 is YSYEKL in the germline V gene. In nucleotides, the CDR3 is TGCGCCAGCAGCGGCCCACAGCGGGGGAAGTACAATGAGCAGTTCTTC. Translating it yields CASSGPQRGKYNEQFF.

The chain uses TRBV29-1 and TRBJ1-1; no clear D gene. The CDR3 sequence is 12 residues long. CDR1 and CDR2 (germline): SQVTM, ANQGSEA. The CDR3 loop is CSYPPLNTEAFF. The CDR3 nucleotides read TGCAGTTATCCCCCTCTGAACACTGAAGCTTTCTTT.

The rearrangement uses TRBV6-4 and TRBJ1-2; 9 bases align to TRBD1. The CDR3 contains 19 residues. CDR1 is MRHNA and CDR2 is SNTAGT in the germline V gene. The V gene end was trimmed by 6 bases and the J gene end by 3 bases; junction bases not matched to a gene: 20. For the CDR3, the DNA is TGTGCCAGCAGCAAGGACTACAGGGGGCTGTTAGCGCCCGACTATGGCTACACCTTC. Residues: CASSKDYRGLLAPDYGYTF.

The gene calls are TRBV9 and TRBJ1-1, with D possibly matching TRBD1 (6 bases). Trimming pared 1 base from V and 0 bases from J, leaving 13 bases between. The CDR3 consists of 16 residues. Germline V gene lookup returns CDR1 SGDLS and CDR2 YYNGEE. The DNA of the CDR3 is TGTGCCAGCAGCGTAACTCAGGACAGTATGAACACTGAAGCTTTCTTT. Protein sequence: CASSVTQDSMNTEAFF.

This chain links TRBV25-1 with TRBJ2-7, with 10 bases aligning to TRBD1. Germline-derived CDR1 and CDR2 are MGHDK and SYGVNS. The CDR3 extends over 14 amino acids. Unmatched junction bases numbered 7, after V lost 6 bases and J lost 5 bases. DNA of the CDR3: TGTGCCAGCAGCCCGGGACAGGGGAACCACGAGCAGTACTTC. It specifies CASSPGQGNHEQYF.

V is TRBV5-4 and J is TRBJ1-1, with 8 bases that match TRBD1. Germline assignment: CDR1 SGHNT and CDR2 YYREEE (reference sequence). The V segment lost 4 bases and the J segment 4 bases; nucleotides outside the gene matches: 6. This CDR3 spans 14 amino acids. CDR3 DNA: TGTGCCAGCAGCATCGGACAGGGAAGCACTGAAGCTTTCTTT. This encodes CASSIGQGSTEAFF.

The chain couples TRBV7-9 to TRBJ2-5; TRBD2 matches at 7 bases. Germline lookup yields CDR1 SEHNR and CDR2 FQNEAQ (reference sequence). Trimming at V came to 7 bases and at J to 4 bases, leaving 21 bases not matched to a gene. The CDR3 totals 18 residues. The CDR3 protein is CASTQIIHAGDLRETQYF. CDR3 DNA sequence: TGTGCCAGCACCCAAATCATACATGCGGGGGACCTTCGAGAGACCCAGTACTTC.